What follows describes a single T cell receptor (beta chain). The table came from immunoSEQ multiplex PCR; TCRdb's copy has only in-frame clones and leaves some out. The sample lists about 2.4 million clones; 93% were seen once. The sample comes from a study of shared clonotypes between healthy human individuals. Germline-derived CDR1 and CDR2 are SGHTA and FQGTGA. This CDR3 is built from 14 residues. V lost 5 bases and J 6 bases, leaving 15 bases between the germline ends. Sequencing input: naive CD4+ T cells from PBMCs. The subset was: CD45RA+ positively selected. The chain combines TRBV7-3 with TRBJ2-3, with no clear D. The TCR sequence derives from a man between 18 and 35 years old in good health. Some clones in this sample may be carry-over from other donors' samples. Written as DNA, the CDR3 is TGTGCCAGCAGCCCATGGACCCGCGCGGATACGCAGTATTTT. Protein: CASSPWTRADTQYF.